The rows below give T cell receptor beta chains drawn from one sample of a study of graft-versus-host responses after intestinal transplantation. Sequencing was performed with immunoSEQ multiplex PCR; in TCRdb, only in-frame clones are kept and a portion is missing. The data hold roughly 69,000 clones, with over 85% observed a single time. The sample in question was bone marrow, obtained 734 days after intestinal transplantation. These receptors all stem from a human patient who received an intestinal transplant, so some T cells may come from the graft donor. The CDR3 runs from the conserved cysteine through the conserved F or W. A D gene is named only where the DNA matches it firmly. Size tells how often a clone was seen (once, few, many) or the class of an expanded clone, and some rows leave it out.

size	length	V	D	J	DNA	CDR3
medium-sized	15	TRBV6-5	.	TRBJ2-6	TGTGCCAGCAGTTACTCAGAGACTGGGGCCAACGTCCTGACTTTC	CASSYSETGANVLTF
.	16	TRBV5-6	TRBD2	TRBJ2-7	TGTGCCAGCAGCTTGGGGATCGGACTAGCTGTATACGAGCAGTACTTC	CASSLGIGLAVYEQYF
.	15	TRBV5-1	TRBD2	TRBJ2-1	TGCGCCAGCAGCGGCGGGAGGGATACCTACAATGAGCAGTTCTTC	CASSGGRDTYNEQFF
few	14	TRBV19	TRBD1	TRBJ1-2	TGTGCCAGTAGCCCCCGGGACAGGGCCTATGGCTACACCTTC	CASSPRDRAYGYTF
.	15	TRBV5-1	.	TRBJ2-2	TGCGCCAGCAGTTCCTTAGGACGGAACACCGGGGAGCTGTTTTTT	CASSSLGRNTGELFF
few	13	TRBV25-1	.	TRBJ1-6	TGTGCCAGCAGTAGACAGGATAATTCACCCCTCCACTTT	CASSRQDNSPLHF
.	15	TRBV5-6	.	TRBJ2-7	TGTGCCAGCAGCTTGGTTGGAGGGGGCGGGTACGAGCAGTACTTC	CASSLVGGGGYEQYF
.	15	TRBV30	TRBD1	TRBJ1-2	TGTGCCTGGATTACACTCAGGGGGCGAGTTGGTGGCTACACCTTC	CAWITLRGRVGGYTF
.	15	TRBV15	TRBD1	TRBJ1-5	TGTGCCACCAGCCTCGACAGGGGAAGTAATCAGCCCCAGCATTTT	CATSLDRGSNQPQHF
.	15	TRBV27	.	TRBJ2-7	TGTGCCAGCAGCCCACAGAGCGGGTCCTCCTACGAGCAGTACTTC	CASSPQSGSSYEQYF
.	12	TRBV11-1	.	TRBJ1-2	TGTGCCAGCAGCTTAGGGGCGGTAGGCTACACCTTC	CASSLGAVGYTF
once	12	TRBV7-3	.	TRBJ2-1	TGTGCCAGCAGCCCACAGGGCGCGGAGCAGTTCTTC	CASSPQGAEQFF
.	13	TRBV14	.	TRBJ1-2	TGTGCCAGCAGCCCCACAGCGTACTATGGCTACACCTTC	CASSPTAYYGYTF
.	14	TRBV7-1	.	TRBJ1-1	TGTGCCAGCAGCCAAAGACGGTTGGGTACTGAAGCTTTCTTT	CASSQRRLGTEAFF
.	15	TRBV5-4	.	TRBJ2-7	TGTGCCAGCAGCTTGTCTGGCCCCACAGGCTACGAGCAGTACTTC	CASSLSGPTGYEQYF
.	15	TRBV6-6	TRBD2	TRBJ2-7	TGTGCCAGCAGTAATAGCGGGGGGGCCTTGGAGGAGCAGTACTTC	CASSNSGGALEEQYF
once	16	TRBV19	TRBD2	TRBJ2-7	TGTGCCAGTAGTACCCGAACTCCGGGACTAGCGGACGAGCAGTACTTC	CASSTRTPGLADEQYF
.	16	TRBV9	.	TRBJ2-7	TGTGCTAGCAGCGTAGTCCCGGCTCCCATTGCCCACGAGCAGTACTTC	CASSVVPAPIAHEQYF
few	14	TRBV18	TRBD1	TRBJ2-7	TGTGCCAGCTCACCCCGGGACAGGGTCTACGAGCAGTACTTC	CASSPRDRVYEQYF
.	14	TRBV2	.	TRBJ2-1	TGTGCCAGCAATGGCGGGATCCTTAGCAATGAGCAGTTCTTC	CASNGGILSNEQFF
once	16	TRBV5-1	.	TRBJ2-2	TGCGCCAGCAGCTTGGCGGTTTCAGGGAACACCGGGGAGCTGTTTTTT	CASSLAVSGNTGELFF
once	12	TRBV4-1	.	TRBJ2-1	TGCGCCAGCAGCCGATCCTACAATGAGCAGTTCTTC	CASSRSYNEQFF
.	18	TRBV5-1	TRBD2	TRBJ2-1	TGCGCCAGCCACTCCGGGACTAGCGGGATTAGCTCCTACAATGAGCAGTTCTTC	CASHSGTSGISSYNEQFF
few	15	TRBV28	.	TRBJ1-5	TGTGCCAGCAGCTGGGGTGTGGGGGGTAGGCAGCCCCAGCATTTT	CASSWGVGGRQPQHF
.	13	TRBV6-6	.	TRBJ1-1	TGTGCCAGCAGTTTGGGGTCGACCACTGAAGCTTTCTTT	CASSLGSTTEAFF
.	14	TRBV5-1	.	TRBJ2-7	TGCGCCAGCAGCTTGGCGACTAGTTCTAGCGAGCAGTACTTC	CASSLATSSSEQYF
.	13	TRBV11-1	.	TRBJ2-1	TGTGCCAGCAGCTTAGCGGGGGAGGATGAGCAGTTCTTC	CASSLAGEDEQFF
.	15	TRBV15	.	TRBJ2-3	TGTGCCACCAGCACAACCCATACTAGCACAGATACGCAGTATTTT	CATSTTHTSTDTQYF
.	15	TRBV30	.	TRBJ1-5	TGTGCCTGGAGTGGACGAGTGAGCAACAATCAGCCCCAGCATTTT	CAWSGRVSNNQPQHF
.	13	TRBV7-9	.	TRBJ2-1	TGTGCCAGCAGCTTTTCAGGGAGCAATGAGCAGTTCTTC	CASSFSGSNEQFF
.	16	TRBV9	.	TRBJ2-1	TGTGCCAGCAGGTTGGAACCGGGGAGCTCCTACAATGAGCAGTTCTTC	CASRLEPGSSYNEQFF
.	13	TRBV6-6	TRBD2	TRBJ2-5	TGTGCCAGCAGGGCGGGGGGGCAAGAGACCCAGTACTTC	CASRAGGQETQYF
.	15	TRBV7-9	TRBD1	TRBJ1-4	TGTGCCAGCAGCTTCAGCGGGACAGTTAATGAAAAACTGTTTTTT	CASSFSGTVNEKLFF
.	16	TRBV6-6	TRBD1	TRBJ2-7	TGTGCCAGCAGTTTAGAACAGGGGTACGCGTCCTACGAGCAGTACTTC	CASSLEQGYASYEQYF
once	11	TRBV14	.	TRBJ1-1	TGTGCCAGCAGTACAACAGGGGAAGCTTTCTTT	CASSTTGEAFF
.	15	TRBV4-1	.	TRBJ2-7	TGCGCCAGCAGCCAAGGAGAAATGGGGGTCTACGAGCAGTACTTC	CASSQGEMGVYEQYF
.	17	TRBV13	.	TRBJ1-4	TGTGCCAGCAGCCACGGGGGAGGCCACGCAACTAATGAAAAACTGTTTTTT	CASSHGGGHATNEKLFF
.	15	TRBV7-6	.	TRBJ2-7	TGTGCCAGCAGCCCAGATGGAATGAGCCATTACGAGCAGTACTTC	CASSPDGMSHYEQYF
.	12	TRBV5-1	.	TRBJ1-2	TGCGCCAGCAGCTTGGAAAGGACAGAATACACCTTC	CASSLERTEYTF
.	15	TRBV25-1	.	TRBJ2-3	TGTGCCAGCAGTGAGGGTCAGTATTTTGGAGATACGCAGTATTTT	CASSEGQYFGDTQYF
.	17	TRBV19	.	TRBJ2-1	TGTGCCAGTAGCACCCCGAGACAGGACAAATCCTACAATGAGCAGTTCTTC	CASSTPRQDKSYNEQFF
.	15	TRBV11-2	.	TRBJ1-1	TGTGCCAGCAGCTTAACTATACAGGGAGGCACTGAAGCTTTCTTT	CASSLTIQGGTEAFF
.	14	TRBV9	.	TRBJ2-4	TGTGCCAGCAGCGTAGACGGTAGGGGGAACATTCAGTACTTC	CASSVDGRGNIQYF
.	12	TRBV11-3	TRBD1	TRBJ2-7	TGTGCCAGCAGCCGACAGGGGGACGAGCAGTACTTC	CASSRQGDEQYF
.	14	TRBV4-2	.	TRBJ1-2	TGTGCCAGCAGCCAAGCGGGGATTGACTATGGCTACACCTTC	CASSQAGIDYGYTF
.	15	TRBV4-1	.	TRBJ2-7	TGCGCCAGCAGCCATATCCAGGGGGGGACCTACGAGCAGTACTTC	CASSHIQGGTYEQYF
.	17	TRBV9	TRBD1	TRBJ2-7	TGTGCCAGCAGCCGGGACAGTCCCAGGAATAGCTCCTACGAGCAGTACTTC	CASSRDSPRNSSYEQYF
.	13	TRBV10-1	.	TRBJ1-1	TGCGCCAGCAGTGAGTCCCCGAACACTGAAGCTTTCTTT	CASSESPNTEAFF
once	15	TRBV6-6	.	TRBJ2-3	TGTGCCAGCACGATATTACGGGGAAGCACAGATACGCAGTATTTT	CASTILRGSTDTQYF
.	15	TRBV10-3	TRBD1	TRBJ1-2	TGTGCCATCAGTGACCCCGACAGGGTTCGGTATGGCTACACCTTC	CAISDPDRVRYGYTF
.	15	TRBV7-9	.	TRBJ2-6	TGTGCCAGCGGAGCGACAGGTTCCGGGGCCAACGTCCTGACTTTC	CASGATGSGANVLTF
.	15	TRBV12-1	.	TRBJ2-5	TGTGCCAGCGTTCCGGGGTCGTCGTACCAAGAGACCCAGTACTTC	CASVPGSSYQETQYF
.	11	TRBV2	.	TRBJ2-7	TGTGCCAGCAACCAGAACGACGAGCAGTACTTC	CASNQNDEQYF
.	14	TRBV27	TRBD1	TRBJ1-2	TGTGCCAGCAGTACTACGGACAGGGAGAATGGCTACACCTTC	CASSTTDRENGYTF
.	16	TRBV9	TRBD1	TRBJ1-1	TGTGCCAGCAGCGCGGACAGGGCCCAAAAGGACACTGAAGCTTTCTTT	CASSADRAQKDTEAFF
.	13	TRBV10-1	.	TRBJ2-1	TGCGCCAGCATCGGAGAGGTGGGCAATGAGCAGTTCTTC	CASIGEVGNEQFF
.	13	TRBV14	.	TRBJ2-5	TGTGCCAGCAGCTTAAGAATTTTCGGGGAGCAGTACTTC	CASSLRIFGEQYF
.	11	TRBV11-2	.	TRBJ2-7	TGTGCCAGCAGCTCAGCCGGACAGCACTACTTC	CASSSAGQHYF
.	14	TRBV6-5	TRBD1	TRBJ1-1	TGTGCCAGCAGTGCGACAGGGGGCTACACTGAAGCTTTCTTT	CASSATGGYTEAFF
.	14	TRBV14	.	TRBJ2-5	TGTGCCAGCAGCCAATTCGGGGGGCGGGAGACCCAGTACTTC	CASSQFGGRETQYF